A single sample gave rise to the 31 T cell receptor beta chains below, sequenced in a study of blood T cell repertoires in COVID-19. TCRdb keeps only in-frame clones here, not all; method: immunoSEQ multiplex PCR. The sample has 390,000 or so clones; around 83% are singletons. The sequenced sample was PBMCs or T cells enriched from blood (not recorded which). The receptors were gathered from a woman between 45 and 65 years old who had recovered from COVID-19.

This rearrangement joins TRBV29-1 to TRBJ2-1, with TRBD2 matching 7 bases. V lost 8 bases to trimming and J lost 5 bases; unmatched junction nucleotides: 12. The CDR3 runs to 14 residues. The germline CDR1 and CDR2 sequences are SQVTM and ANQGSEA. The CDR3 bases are TGCAGCTTCTCCGCCGGGAGGAGTAACAATGAGCAGTTCTTC. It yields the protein CSFSAGRSNNEQFF.

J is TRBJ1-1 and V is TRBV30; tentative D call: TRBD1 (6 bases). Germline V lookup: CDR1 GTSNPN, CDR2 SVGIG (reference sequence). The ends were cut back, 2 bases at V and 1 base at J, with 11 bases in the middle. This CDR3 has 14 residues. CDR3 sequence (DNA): TGTGCCTGGAGTCCTGGACAGAAGAACACTGAAGCTTTCTTT. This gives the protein CAWSPGQKNTEAFF.

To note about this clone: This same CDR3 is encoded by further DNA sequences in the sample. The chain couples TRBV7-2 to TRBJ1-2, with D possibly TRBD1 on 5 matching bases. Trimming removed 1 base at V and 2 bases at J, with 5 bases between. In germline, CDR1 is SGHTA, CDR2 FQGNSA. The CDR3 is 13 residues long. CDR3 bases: TGTGCCAGCAGCTTAGGACAGAACTATGGCTACACCTTC. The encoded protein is CASSLGQNYGYTF.

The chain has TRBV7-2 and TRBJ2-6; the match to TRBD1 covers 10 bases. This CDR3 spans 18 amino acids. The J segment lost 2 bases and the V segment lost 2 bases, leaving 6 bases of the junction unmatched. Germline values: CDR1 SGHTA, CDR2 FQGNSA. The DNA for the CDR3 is TGTGCCAGCAGCTTAAAGGGACAGGGGCTAACTGGGGCCAACGTCCTGACTTTC. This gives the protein CASSLKGQGLTGANVLTF.

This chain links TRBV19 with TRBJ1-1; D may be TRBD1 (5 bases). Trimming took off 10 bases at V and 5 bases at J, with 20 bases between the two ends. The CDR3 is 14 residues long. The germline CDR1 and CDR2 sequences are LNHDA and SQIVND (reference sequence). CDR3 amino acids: CATRYAGRVTEAFF. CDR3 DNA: TGTGCCACCCGCTATGCAGGGCGCGTGACTGAAGCTTTCTTT.

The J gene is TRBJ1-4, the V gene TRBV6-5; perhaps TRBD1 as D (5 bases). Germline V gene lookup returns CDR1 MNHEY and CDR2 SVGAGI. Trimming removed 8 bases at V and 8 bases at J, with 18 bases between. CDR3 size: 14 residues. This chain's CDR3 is CASVLRGTSEKLFF. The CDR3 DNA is TGTGCCAGCGTGCTTAGGGGCACGTCAGAAAAACTGTTTTTT.

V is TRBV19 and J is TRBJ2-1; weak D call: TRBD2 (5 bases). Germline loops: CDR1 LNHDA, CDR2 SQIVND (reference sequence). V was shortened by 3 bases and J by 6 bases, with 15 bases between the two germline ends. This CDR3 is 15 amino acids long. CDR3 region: CASSMDGLVRNEQFF. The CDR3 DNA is TGTGCCAGTAGTATGGACGGACTTGTCCGCAATGAGCAGTTCTTC. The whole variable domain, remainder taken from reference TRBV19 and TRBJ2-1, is DGGITQSPKYLFRKEGQNVTLSCEQNLNHDAMYWYRQDPGQGLRLIYYSQIVNDFQKGDIAEGYSVSREKKESFPLTVTSAQKNPTAFYLCASSMDGLVRNEQFFGPGTRLTVL.

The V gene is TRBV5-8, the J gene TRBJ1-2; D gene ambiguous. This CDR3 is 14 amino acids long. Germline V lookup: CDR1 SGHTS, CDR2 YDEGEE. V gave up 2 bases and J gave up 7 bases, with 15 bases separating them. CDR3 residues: CASSFYRERSGYTF. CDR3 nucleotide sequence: TGTGCCAGCAGCTTTTATAGGGAGAGGAGTGGCTACACCTTC.

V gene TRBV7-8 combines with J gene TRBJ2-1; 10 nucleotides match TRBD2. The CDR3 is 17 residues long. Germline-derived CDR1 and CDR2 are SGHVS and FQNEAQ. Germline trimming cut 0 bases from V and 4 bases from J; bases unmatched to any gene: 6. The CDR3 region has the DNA TGTGCCAGCAGCTTAGCGCTGGGACTAGCGATTTACAATGAGCAGTTCTTC. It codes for CASSLALGLAIYNEQFF.

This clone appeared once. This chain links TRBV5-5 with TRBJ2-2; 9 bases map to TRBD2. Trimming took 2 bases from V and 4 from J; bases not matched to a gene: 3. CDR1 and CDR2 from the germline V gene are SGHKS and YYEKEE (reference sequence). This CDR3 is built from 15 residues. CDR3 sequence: CASSFLAGVTGELFF. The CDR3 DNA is TGTGCCAGCAGCTTCTTAGCGGGAGTCACCGGGGAGCTGTTTTTT.

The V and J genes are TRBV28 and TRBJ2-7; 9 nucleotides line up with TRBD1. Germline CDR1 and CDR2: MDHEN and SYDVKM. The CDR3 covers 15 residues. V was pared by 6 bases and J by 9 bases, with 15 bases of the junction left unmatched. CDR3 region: CASSTGGARPEGQYF. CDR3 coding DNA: TGTGCCAGCAGCACAGGGGGCGCGAGGCCCGAAGGGCAGTACTTC.

In nucleotides, the CDR3 is TGTGCCAGCAGCTTAGCGCCTCAGGGGGCGGGTGAAGCTTTCTTT. Translated, it gives CASSLAPQGAGEAFF. The chain recombines TRBV7-2 with TRBJ1-1, with 8 positions matching TRBD1. CDR3 length: 15 residues. The junction had 7 bases not matched to a gene; V was cut back by 0 bases and J by 7 bases. Germline loops: CDR1 SGHTA, CDR2 FQGNSA.

The CDR3 region is CASSNVDSNQPQHF. CDR3 in DNA: TGTGCCAGCAGCAACGTAGATAGCAATCAGCCCCAGCATTTT. The chain employs TRBV6-2 or TRBV6-3 and TRBJ1-5; D uncertain. V shed 6 bases and J shed 0 bases, with 9 bases lying between them. The CDR3 length is 14 residues. Germline lookup yields CDR1 MNHEY and CDR2 SVGEGT.

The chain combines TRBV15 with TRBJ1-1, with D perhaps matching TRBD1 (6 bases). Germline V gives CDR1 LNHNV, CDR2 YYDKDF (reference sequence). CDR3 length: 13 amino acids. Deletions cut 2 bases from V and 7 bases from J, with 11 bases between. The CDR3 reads CATSRTRTDEAFF. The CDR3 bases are TGTGCCACCAGCAGAACTAGGACAGATGAAGCTTTCTTT.

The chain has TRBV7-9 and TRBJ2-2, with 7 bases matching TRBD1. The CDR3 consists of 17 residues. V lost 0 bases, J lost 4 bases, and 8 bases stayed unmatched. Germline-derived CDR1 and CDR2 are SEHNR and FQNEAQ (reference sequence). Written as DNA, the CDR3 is TGTGCCAGCAGCTTAGCGTCTACAGGGGCCCTCACCGGGGAGCTGTTTTTT. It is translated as CASSLASTGALTGELFF.

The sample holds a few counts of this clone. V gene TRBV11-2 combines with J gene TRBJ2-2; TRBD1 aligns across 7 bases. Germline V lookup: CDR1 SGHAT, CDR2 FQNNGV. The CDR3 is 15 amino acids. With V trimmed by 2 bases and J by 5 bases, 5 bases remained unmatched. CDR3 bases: TGTGCCAGCAGCTTATCACAGGGGTGGACCGGGGAGCTGTTTTTT. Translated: CASSLSQGWTGELFF.

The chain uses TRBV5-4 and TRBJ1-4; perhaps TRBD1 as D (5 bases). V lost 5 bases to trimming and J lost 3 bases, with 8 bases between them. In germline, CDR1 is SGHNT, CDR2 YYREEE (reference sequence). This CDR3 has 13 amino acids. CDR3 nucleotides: TGTGCCAGCAGTGACAGACCTAATGAAAAACTGTTTTTT. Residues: CASSDRPNEKLFF.

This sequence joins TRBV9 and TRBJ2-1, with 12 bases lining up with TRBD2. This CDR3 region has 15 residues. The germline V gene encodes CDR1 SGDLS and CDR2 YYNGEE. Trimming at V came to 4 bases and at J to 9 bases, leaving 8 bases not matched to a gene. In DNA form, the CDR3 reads TGTGCCAGCAGCCCTAGCGGGAGGGCCGAGGTTGAGCAGTTCTTC. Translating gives CASSPSGRAEVEQFF.

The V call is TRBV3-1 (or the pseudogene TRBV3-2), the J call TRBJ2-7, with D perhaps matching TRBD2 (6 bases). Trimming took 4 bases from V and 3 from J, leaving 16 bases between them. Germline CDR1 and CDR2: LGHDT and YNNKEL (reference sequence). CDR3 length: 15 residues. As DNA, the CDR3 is TGTGCCAGCAGCCTCGCGGGACGGGCGGGCTACGAGCAGTACTTC. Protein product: CASSLAGRAGYEQYF.

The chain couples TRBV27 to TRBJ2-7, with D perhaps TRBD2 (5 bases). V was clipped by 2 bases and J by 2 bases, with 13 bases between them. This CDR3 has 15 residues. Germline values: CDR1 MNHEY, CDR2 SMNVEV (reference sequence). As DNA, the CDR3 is TGTGCCAGCAGTTTACTCGTGGGGAGAACCTACGAGCAGTACTTC. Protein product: CASSLLVGRTYEQYF.

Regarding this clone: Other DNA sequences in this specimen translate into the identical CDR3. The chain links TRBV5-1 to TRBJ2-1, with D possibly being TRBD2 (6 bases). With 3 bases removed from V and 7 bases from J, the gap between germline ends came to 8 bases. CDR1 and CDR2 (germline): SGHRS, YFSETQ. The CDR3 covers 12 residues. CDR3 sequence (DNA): TGCGCCAGCAGCTCCGGACTAAATGAGCAGTTCTTC. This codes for CASSSGLNEQFF.

DNA for the CDR3: TGTGCCAGCAGCTTAGAGGCGGGAGCTGAAGCTTTCTTT. Protein: CASSLEAGAEAFF. This chain connects TRBV11-3 to TRBJ1-1; D not resolved. The CDR3 totals 13 residues. Between the trimmed V and J ends, which lost 0 bases and 6 bases, there was a span of 8 bases. Per the germline V gene, CDR1 is SGHNT and CDR2 is YENEEA.

In DNA form, the CDR3 reads TGTGCCAGCAGCCCAGACGGACACTCCTACGAGCAGTACTTC. Amino acids: CASSPDGHSYEQYF. The chain links TRBV9 to TRBJ2-7; D might be TRBD1 (5 bases). The CDR3 runs to 14 residues. Germline V gene lookup returns CDR1 SGDLS and CDR2 YYNGEE. V lost 4 bases, J lost 0 bases, and 11 bases lay in between.

Here the CDR3 DNA reads TGTGCCAGCAGCGGATACGGGTCGGGACCCCTCCACTTT. Protein product: CASSGYGSGPLHF. V is TRBV9 and J is TRBJ1-6; D ambiguous. The CDR3 spans 13 residues. Germline assignment: CDR1 SGDLS and CDR2 YYNGEE. Trimming cost V 3 bases and J 12 bases, with 13 bases left between them.

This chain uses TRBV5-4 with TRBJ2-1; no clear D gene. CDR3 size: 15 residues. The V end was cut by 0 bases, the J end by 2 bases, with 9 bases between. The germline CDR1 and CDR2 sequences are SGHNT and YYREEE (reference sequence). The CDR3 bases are TGTGCCAGCAGCTTGGACAGCCAAGCCTACAATGAGCAGTTCTTC. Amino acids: CASSLDSQAYNEQFF.

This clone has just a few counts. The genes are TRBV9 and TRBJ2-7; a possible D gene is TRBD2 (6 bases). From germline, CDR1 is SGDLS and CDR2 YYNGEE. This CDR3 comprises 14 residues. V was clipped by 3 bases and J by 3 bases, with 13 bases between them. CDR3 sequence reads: CASSAAWGLYEQYF. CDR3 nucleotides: TGTGCCAGCAGCGCTGCCTGGGGACTCTACGAGCAGTACTTC.

DNA of the CDR3: TGTGCCAGCAGATCCAGGGACGAGCAGTACTTC. Translating it yields CASRSRDEQYF. This chain links TRBV7-8 with TRBJ2-7; maybe TRBD1 (5 bases). Germline V CDR1 and CDR2: SGHVS, FQNEAQ. The CDR3 is 11 residues long. V shed 6 bases and J shed 5 bases, with 8 bases lying between them.

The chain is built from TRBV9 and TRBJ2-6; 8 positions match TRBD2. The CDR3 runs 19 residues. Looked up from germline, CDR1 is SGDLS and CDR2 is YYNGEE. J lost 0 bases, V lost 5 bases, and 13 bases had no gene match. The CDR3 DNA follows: TGTGCCAGCAGAGGCCGAGGACTAGCCCATCCCTCTGGGGCCAACGTCCTGACTTTC. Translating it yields CASRGRGLAHPSGANVLTF. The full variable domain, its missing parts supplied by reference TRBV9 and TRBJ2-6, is DSGVTQTPKHLITATGQRVTLRCSPRSGDLSVYWYQQSLDQGLQFLIQYYNGEERAKGNILERFSAQQFPDLHSELNLSSLELGDSALYFCASRGRGLAHPSGANVLTFGAGSRLTVL.

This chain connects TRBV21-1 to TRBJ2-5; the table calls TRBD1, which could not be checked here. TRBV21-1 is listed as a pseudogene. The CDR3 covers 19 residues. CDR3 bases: TGTGCCAGCAGCAACCTTGGGGCTGGCCAGTCCGTATTAGGGGAGACCCAGTACTTC. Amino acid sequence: CASSNLGAGQSVLGETQYF.

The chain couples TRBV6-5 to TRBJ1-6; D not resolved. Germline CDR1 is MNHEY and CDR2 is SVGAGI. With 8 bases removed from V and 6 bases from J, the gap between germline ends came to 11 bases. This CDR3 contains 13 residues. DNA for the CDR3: TGTGCCAGCGGCCGGGATCCTAATTCACCCCTCCACTTT. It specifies CASGRDPNSPLHF.

CDR3 in amino acids: CASSPQGPLAGKLFF. CDR3 bases: TGTGCCAGCAGCCCGCAGGGGCCTCTGGCAGGAAAACTGTTTTTT. This sequence joins TRBV3-1 (or the pseudogene TRBV3-2) and TRBJ1-4; a weak D match, TRBD1 (6 bases). In germline, CDR1 is LGHDT, CDR2 YNNKEL (reference sequence). This CDR3 is built from 15 residues. V was trimmed by 4 bases and J by 10 bases, leaving 19 bases between them.